This T cell receptor beta chain was identified in a study of shared clonotypes between healthy human individuals. Genomic DNA from each subset was divided evenly over several immunoSEQ plates. Clones were read by immunoSEQ multiplex PCR, and TCRdb kept only the in-frame ones, dropping some. The sample has 650,000 to 700,000 clones; 90% are singletons. Study-wide findings and caveats: Approximately 4.9% of naive CD4 clonotypes were shared across four donors. The study sampled only blood, and tissue repertoires likely differ. Investigators expected sequencing depth to affect clonotype sharing among donors.

Concerning this clone: Its specificity is not known.

Input material: memory CD8+ T cells from PBMCs. The subset here: CD45RO+ cells pooled with CCR7-negative TemRA cells. The sequence was collected from a man younger than 35 in good health. Some clones in this sample may be carry-over from other donors' samples.

The CDR3 DNA sequence: TGTGCCAGCAGCCACCCCGGGACAACCCCCTACGAGCAGTACTTC. This gives the protein CASSHPGTTPYEQYF. This rearrangement joins TRBV7-9 to TRBJ2-7, with D tentatively TRBD1 (6 bases). Germline CDR1 reads SEHNR; CDR2 reads FQNEAQ (reference sequence). The CDR3 loop spans 15 amino acids. V lost 5 bases to trimming and J lost 2 bases, with 16 bases between them.